These 32 T cell receptor beta chains were sequenced from one sample in a study of post-analysis software for immune sequencing data. Antigen specificity for these receptors is unknown. Findings of the study overall: Relative to controls, patients had 4 or 5 TRBV segments at higher frequency, with TRBV5-6, TRBV5-1 and TRBV20-1 among these.

Libraries were made from TCR beta cDNA, and they carried unique molecular identifiers. TCRdb re-called the PCR reads with MiXCR, one entry per CDR3 protein. The table has 350,000 to 500,000 distinct CDR3 sequences, 39% seen once. The sequenced sample consisted of blood. Every receptor here comes from a girl aged 2-10 years with multiple sclerosis.

A note on this clonotype: This may come from a read error, since a much larger clone is one base off. The chain employs TRBV7-2 and TRBJ2-5; D gene ambiguous. Matching the DNA end better, TRBJ2-7 makes the J call doubtful. The CDR3 sequence is 13 residues long. Per the germline V gene, CDR1 is SGHTA and CDR2 is FQGNSA. CDR3 bases: TGTGCCAGCGCGACCGTCGGGCCCTACGAGCAGTACTTC. It encodes CASATVGPYEQYF.

This clonotype was seen more than once but under ten times. This chain uses TRBV12-3 or TRBV12-4 with TRBJ1-1; D ambiguous. The CDR3 covers 13 residues. With 6 bases removed from V and 4 bases from J, the gap between germline ends came to 12 bases. DNA for the CDR3: TGTGCCAGCAGCCCCGGGCTCACCACTGAAGCTTTCTTT. Its translation is CASSPGLTTEAFF.

The chain is built from TRBV15 and TRBJ2-1, with D possibly matching TRBD2 (5 bases). CDR1 and CDR2 (germline): LNHNV, YYDKDF (reference sequence). V lost 6 bases, J lost 9 bases, and 21 bases lay in between. The CDR3 contains 15 residues. The CDR3 loop reads CATRSPYLRVGEQFF. The DNA for the CDR3 is TGTGCCACCAGGAGTCCGTACTTGAGGGTTGGTGAGCAGTTCTTC.

This clonotype has just a few counts. This rearrangement joins TRBV28 to TRBJ1-5; TRBD1 might be the D (5 bases). V lost 1 base and J lost 6, with 10 bases in between. Germline values: CDR1 MDHEN, CDR2 SYDVKM. This CDR3 is 14 amino acids long. This CDR3 reads CASSLLGVAQPQHF. DNA for the CDR3: TGTGCCAGCAGTTTATTGGGGGTAGCTCAGCCCCAGCATTTT.

The chain links TRBV7-2 to TRBJ2-5, with 10 bases that match TRBD1. The CDR3 sequence is 15 residues long. V shed 8 bases and J 3 bases; nucleotides not matched to a gene: 9. Germline lookup yields CDR1 SGHTA and CDR2 FQGNSA. CDR3 sequence (DNA): TGTGCCAGCGAACGGGACAGGGGATTGGAAGAGACCCAGTACTTC. Its protein is CASERDRGLEETQYF.

This chain uses TRBV29-1 with TRBJ2-1; the match to TRBD2 covers 11 bases. The CDR3 has 14 residues. J lost 4 bases, V lost 6 bases, and 5 bases had no gene match. The germline V gene encodes CDR1 SQVTM and CDR2 ANQGSEA. CDR3 sequence (DNA): TGCAGCGTGCAGGGACTAGCGGAATACAATGAGCAGTTCTTC. Translation gives CSVQGLAEYNEQFF.

This clonotype occurred a few times. The genes are TRBV3-1 and TRBJ2-3; 11 positions agree with TRBD2. The CDR3 extends over 19 amino acids. Losses at the gene ends were 1 base for V and 2 bases for J; bases not matched to a gene: 11. Germline V gene data show CDR1 as LGHDT and CDR2 as YNNKEL (reference sequence). In DNA, the CDR3 is TGTGCCAGCAGCCAAGGTTCGACTAGCGGGATGGGATCCACAGATACGCAGTATTTT. Amino acid sequence: CASSQGSTSGMGSTDTQYF.

The V and J genes are TRBV28 and TRBJ2-1; 8 bases line up with TRBD1. The germline V gene encodes CDR1 MDHEN and CDR2 SYDVKM. The CDR3 sequence is 15 residues long. With V trimmed by 2 bases and J by 3 bases, 3 bases remained unmatched. The CDR3 nucleotides are TGTGCCAGCAGTTTAGTCAGGGGGCGCTACAATGAGCAGTTCTTC. It specifies CASSLVRGRYNEQFF.

In regard to this clonotype: A junction boundary mismatches the germline segment, possibly from a read error. The V gene is TRBV6-5, the J gene TRBJ1-2, with 7 bases identical to TRBD1. This CDR3 comprises 15 residues. Germline CDR1 and CDR2: MNHEY and SVGAGI. CDR3 in DNA: TGTGTCAGCAGTTACTCCGGGACAGATTTCTATGGCTACACCTTC. Protein product: CVSSYSGTDFYGYTF.

This clonotype has ten or more counts. This chain uses TRBV6-6 with TRBJ2-1; weak D call: TRBD1 (6 bases). Germline CDR1 reads MNHNY; CDR2 reads SVGAGI (reference sequence). Trimming took 5 bases from V and 5 from J, leaving 16 bases between them. The CDR3 covers 15 residues. The CDR3 loop is CASSKLNTGNNEQFF. Written as DNA, the CDR3 is TGTGCCAGCAGTAAACTCAATACAGGGAACAATGAGCAGTTCTTC.

CDR3 bases: TGTGCCAGCAGTTTAGGGCCCCCCTACGAGCAGTACTTC. It codes for CASSLGPPYEQYF. The chain links TRBV12-3 or TRBV12-4 to TRBJ2-7, with D unclear. V was trimmed by 1 base and J by 2 bases, leaving 6 bases between them. CDR3 length: 13 amino acids.

The sample holds a few counts of this clonotype. The chain recombines TRBV28 with TRBJ2-1; D ambiguous. In germline, CDR1 is MDHEN, CDR2 SYDVKM. V was shortened by 8 bases and J by 4 bases, with 9 bases between the two germline ends. CDR3 length: 12 residues. CDR3 sequence: CASCPEYNEQFF. As DNA, the CDR3 is TGTGCCAGCTGCCCAGAGTACAATGAGCAGTTCTTC.

The chain uses TRBV5-1 and TRBJ2-5; TRBD2 matches at 9 bases. The CDR3 contains 14 residues. Germline values: CDR1 SGHRS, CDR2 YFSETQ. V dropped 4 bases and J dropped 0; count of bases not matched to a gene: 1. The CDR3 bases are TGCGCCAGCAGCAGCGGGGGGAACCAAGAGACCCAGTACTTC. Translation: CASSSGGNQETQYF.

The J gene is TRBJ1-2, the V gene TRBV7-9, with 7 bases fitting TRBD1. The CDR3 sequence is 14 residues long. Germline lookup yields CDR1 SEHNR and CDR2 FQNEAQ (reference sequence). V trimming: 4 bases; J trimming: 6 bases; junction bases outside the gene matches: 8. The DNA of the CDR3 is TGTGCCAGCAGCTACCGTCCCGGGACAGATGGCTACACCTTC. Encoded protein: CASSYRPGTDGYTF.

This clonotype was counted a single time. The chain is built from TRBV14 and TRBJ1-1, with no clear D. CDR3 length: 15 residues. V was shortened by 1 base and J by 1 base, with 10 bases between the two germline ends. Germline V gene sequence: CDR1 SGHDN, CDR2 FVKESK. In DNA form, the CDR3 reads TGTGCCAGCAGCCAAGGAGGCCGGACGAACACTGAAGCTTTCTTT. It specifies CASSQGGRTNTEAFF.

The chain is built from TRBV19 and TRBJ2-1, with 9 bases matching TRBD2. The J call is uncertain, as TRBJ2-7 better fits the DNA end. Germline assignment: CDR1 LNHDA and CDR2 SQIVND (reference sequence). The CDR3 sequence is 13 residues long. The CDR3 bases are TGTGCCAGTAGTATTAGCGGGAGAAACGAGCAGTACTTC. It codes for CASSISGRNEQYF.

V usage is TRBV21-1 and J usage is TRBJ2-3. TRBV21-1 is shown as a pseudogene. CDR3 length equals 14 residues. CDR3 sequence (DNA): TGTGCCAGAAGACCGAATCCTTGCACAGATACGCAGTATTTT. Encoded protein: CARRPNPCTDTQYF.

The count of this clonotype is one. This rearrangement joins TRBV7-9 to TRBJ2-3; 8 bases are shared with TRBD2. The V segment lost 1 base and the J segment 5 bases; nucleotides outside the gene matches: 8. This CDR3 region has 16 residues. Germline CDR1 SEHNR, CDR2 FQNEAQ (reference sequence). The CDR3 DNA reads as TGTGCCAGCAGCTTAGGCGGACTAGCAGCAGGAGATACGCAGTATTTT. It is translated as CASSLGGLAAGDTQYF.

In its sample, this clonotype was seen a few times. This chain links TRBV6-5 with TRBJ1-5, with D maybe TRBD1 (5 bases). The germline V gene encodes CDR1 MNHEY and CDR2 SVGAGI. CDR3 length: 15 residues. V was shortened by 0 bases and J by 2 bases, with 8 bases between the two germline ends. The CDR3 reads CASSYSVQGNQPQHF. The CDR3 nucleotides are TGTGCCAGCAGTTACTCTGTACAGGGCAATCAGCCCCAGCATTTT.

The V gene is TRBV5-6, the J gene TRBJ1-1; the D gene is possibly TRBD1 (6 bases). Germline V gene sequence: CDR1 SGHDT, CDR2 YYEEEE. V gave up 0 bases and J gave up 4 bases, with 7 bases separating them. This CDR3 region has 13 residues. The CDR3 protein is CASSLEGVTEAFF. The CDR3 DNA reads as TGTGCCAGCAGCTTGGAGGGGGTCACTGAAGCTTTCTTT.

The CDR3 spells CSATTGTTTSYEQYF. The CDR3 nucleotides are TGCAGTGCTACAACCGGGACTACGACCTCCTACGAGCAGTACTTC. This chain links TRBV20-1 with TRBJ2-7, with TRBD2 matching over 7 bases. With V trimmed by 4 bases and J by 0 bases, 9 bases remained unmatched. CDR3 length equals 15 residues. Per germline, CDR1 DFQATT and CDR2 SNEGSKA (reference sequence).

This rearrangement joins TRBV4-1 to TRBJ2-7; 7 bases match TRBD1. In germline, CDR1 is MGHRA, CDR2 YSYEKL. CDR3 size: 15 residues. Trimming at V came to 4 bases and at J to 2 bases, leaving 8 bases not matched to a gene. CDR3 protein: CASSPLKGAPYEQYF. CDR3 nucleotide sequence: TGCGCCAGCAGCCCTCTGAAGGGGGCCCCCTACGAGCAGTACTTC.

This clonotype was seen a few times. The rearrangement links TRBV29-1 to TRBJ2-5; D is ambiguous. V was trimmed by 5 bases and J by 5 bases, leaving 18 bases between them. The CDR3 is 14 residues long. Germline V gives CDR1 SQVTM, CDR2 ANQGSEA. The CDR3 region has the DNA TGCAGCGTTAGCGACACCAAAACCGGGGAGACCCAGTACTTC. This sequence encodes CSVSDTKTGETQYF.

This chain joins TRBV20-1 and TRBJ2-1, with 7 bases identical to TRBD2. With 0 bases clipped from V and 5 bases from J, the junction kept 10 bases outside the gene matches. CDR1 and CDR2 from the germline V gene are DFQATT and SNEGSKA (reference sequence). This CDR3 comprises 16 residues. CDR3: CSARDMGRGIDNEQFF. The CDR3 coding sequence is TGCAGTGCTAGAGATATGGGGCGGGGGATAGACAATGAGCAGTTCTTC.

This clonotype was counted only a few times. The chain has TRBV4-3 and TRBJ2-7; 8 bases agree with TRBD2. The CDR3 is 16 residues long. Unmatched junction bases numbered 6, after V lost 0 bases and J lost 2 bases. Germline V lookup: CDR1 LGHNA, CDR2 YSLEER. CDR3 protein: CASSQDQGLGAYEQYF. CDR3 sequence (DNA): TGCGCCAGCAGCCAAGATCAGGGACTAGGGGCCTACGAGCAGTACTTC.

This clonotype was counted between two and nine times. The chain combines TRBV28 with TRBJ2-2, with D perhaps TRBD2 (6 bases). Trimming shortened V by 7 bases and J by 3 bases, and 9 bases separated the two germline ends. The CDR3 runs to 13 residues. Germline loops: CDR1 MDHEN, CDR2 SYDVKM. CDR3 residues: CASTSAHTGELFF. The CDR3 DNA reads as TGTGCCAGCACTAGCGCCCACACCGGGGAGCTGTTTTTT.

The chain is built from TRBV5-1 and TRBJ2-1; TRBD1 matches 11 bases. The V gene's germline CDR1 is SGHRS and CDR2 YFSETQ. J gave up 3 bases and V 3 bases, and 5 bases lay outside the gene matches. The CDR3 length is 16 residues. The CDR3 loop is CASSWTGGQYYNEQFF. The CDR3 bases are TGCGCCAGCAGCTGGACAGGGGGCCAGTACTACAATGAGCAGTTCTTC.

This clonotype was observed at least ten times. V and J are TRBV9 and TRBJ2-1, with TRBD2 matching over 10 bases. The V segment lost 0 bases and the J segment 7 bases; nucleotides outside the gene matches: 7. This CDR3 has 16 residues. CDR1 and CDR2 from the germline V gene are SGDLS and YYNGEE. The CDR3 bases are TGTGCCAGCAGCGTAGCTGGGACTAGCGCGACGAATGAGCAGTTCTTC. This translates into CASSVAGTSATNEQFF.

The sample holds a few counts of this clonotype. The chain links TRBV6-5 to TRBJ1-1, with 7 bases aligning to TRBD1. Trimming cost V 0 bases and J 1 base; bases outside gene matches: 5. Germline V gene sequence: CDR1 MNHEY, CDR2 SVGAGI. CDR3 size: 16 residues. The CDR3 DNA is TGTGCCAGCAGTTACTCAACAGGGGTCGGGAACACTGAAGCTTTCTTT. Translated: CASSYSTGVGNTEAFF.

The chain joins TRBV6-2 or TRBV6-3 to TRBJ2-5; 10 nucleotides align to TRBD2. The CDR3 has 18 residues. Germline CDR1 reads MNHEY; CDR2 reads SVGEGT. Trimming cost V 5 bases and J 0 bases; bases outside gene matches: 12. In DNA, the CDR3 is TGTGCCAGCAGTCCCGTAGGGGCTAGCGGGAGAAACCAAGAGACCCAGTACTTC. Encoded protein: CASSPVGASGRNQETQYF.

The gene calls are TRBV29-1 and TRBJ2-7, with 8 bases identical to TRBD1. CDR1 and CDR2 from the germline V gene are SQVTM and ANQGSEA. The CDR3 is 15 amino acids. V trimming: 0 bases; J trimming: 3 bases; junction bases outside the gene matches: 7. The CDR3 sequence: CSVEDGQGAIYEQYF. The CDR3 DNA reads as TGCAGCGTTGAAGATGGGCAGGGGGCTATCTACGAGCAGTACTTC.

As regards this clonotype: One end of the junction is discordant with germline, which a read error may explain. CDR3 region: CAGSHKRTYNEQFF. CDR3 nucleotide sequence: TGTGCCGGCAGCCACAAAAGAACTTACAATGAGCAGTTCTTC. This chain connects TRBV12-3 or TRBV12-4 to TRBJ2-1; no definite D call. This CDR3 spans 14 amino acids.